What follows is one T cell receptor beta chain and its context. Its binding antigen is unknown. It has no much larger one-base neighbor in the sample; base qualities were not kept. Taken from cysteine to phenylalanine, the CDR3 has 15 residues. Only CDR3 DNA remains: 45 bases, in frame from the first base. According to the germline V gene, CDR1 reads MNHEY and CDR2 reads SVGAGI. The junction shows trimming of 2 bases on V and 4 bases on J, plus 15 bases between the germline ends. This sample is part of a study of T cells in Graves' hyperthyroidism and ophthalmopathy (dated by TCRdb to about 2019). About the full investigation: Peripheral blood samples were taken at initial diagnosis, before any treatment was given. TCR V-J signatures able to tell the groups apart were searched for in a discovery cohort of 100 patients, of whom fewer than 45 had Graves' ophthalmopathy and 57 had stable Graves' hyperthyroidism. Prospective prediction of ophthalmopathy was tested in an independent validation cohort of fewer than 20 hyperthyroidism patients and approximately 17 patients who later progressed to ophthalmopathy. The 75 to 100 discovery patients were randomly split 7:3 into training and test sets. In addition, the study compared T-cell repertoires in thyroid tissue and in blood from several Graves' hyperthyroidism patients. After sampling, hyperthyroidism patients received methimazole starting at 30 mg daily, and ophthalmopathy patients received high-dose intravenous methylprednisolone. The paper reports TCR Vbeta CDR3 sequencing of approximately 130 peripheral blood samples: 40 or so ophthalmopathy, about 75 hyperthyroidism and approximately 17 progressor patients. Results the study describes overall, beyond this receptor: Most expanded thyroid clonotypes (frequency above 0.001) were also found in blood, which suggests that blood repertoires may mirror thyroid immune responses. Sample size was not statistically predetermined, and blinding of investigators to group allocation was not performed. In validation, progression to ophthalmopathy was predicted by the model with around 70% sensitivity and under 85% specificity, a median of roughly 6.4 months before onset. In cross-validation, a model built on a 13 V-J signature told ophthalmopathy apart from stable hyperthyroidism with just under 90% sensitivity and roughly 81% specificity, and in testing the same model reached 80%/75%.

The TCR beta CDR3 regions were amplified from RNA transcripts. The first round of RT-PCR for the TCR CDR3 was performed with the HTBI primer set and the Qiagen OneStep RT-PCR kit. The libraries were constructed in a second round of multiplex PCR and then size-selected and purified. Paired-end sequencing of the libraries was performed with 100 bp reads on an Illumina HiSeq2000. For the original study's pipeline: Raw data were processed with SOAPnuke, discarding reads with adapters, uncalled bases, mean Phred below 15, or no exact constant-primer or identifier match. High-quality paired reads were merged using COPE v1.2.5, and each unique nucleotide sequence was defined as a clonotype. Clonotypes were aligned to IMGT TRBV, TRBD and TRBJ reference segments using MiTCR v1.1. The analysis included only V-J combinations with a frequency above 0.0001, which together covered around 99% of the repertoires. A TCS score was defined as the ratio between F50 (clonal expansion) and ExV (chaos), using BLOSUM62-based TCRdist between CDR3 peptides within each V-J. Welch's t-statistics and random forest reduced fewer than 550 V-J features to about 13, which were used in a naive Bayes classifier (R e1071). In-frame beta chains were kept once TCRdb had trimmed the public reads at Q25 with fastp and called clones with MiXCR. Duplicate CDR3 protein sequences are folded into a single record with the most common DNA and genes. TCRdb's processing, not the study's, gives the V and J calls here. In this sample the table shows 600,000 or so distinct CDR3 sequences, 14% of which occur a single time. Approximately 12% of the sample is in the top ten clones.

Moderately to severely active disease, a Clinical Activity Score of at least 3, a NOSPECS grade of at least 4, and a duration under 3 months were present in ophthalmopathy patients. The study excluded patients with uncontrolled infections, other autoimmune diseases, pregnancy or lactation. Clinical symptoms, serum thyroxine and TRAb, thyroid ultrasound, and orbital computed tomography formed the basis for the diagnoses. PBMCs were isolated from around 10 ml of fresh peripheral blood by Ficoll-Paque density gradient centrifugation. Total RNA was extracted with Trizol reagent, and quality was checked on an Agilent 2100 Bioanalyzer.

The chain is assembled from TRBV6-5 and TRBJ2-7; a tentative D match to TRBD1 spans 6 bases. Sequenced: blood. The source of this sequence is a woman aged 45-60 years with Graves' ophthalmopathy. The CDR3 protein: CASSYEGTLTYEQYF. The DNA is TGTGCCAGCAGTTACGAGGGGACACTGACTTACGAGCAGTACTTC.